This is a list of T cell receptor beta chains from one sample in a study of molecular identifiers for immune sequencing clone quantification. TCRdb reanalysed the PCR reads using MiXCR and keeps one entry per CDR3 protein. The sample shows approximately 680,000 distinct CDR3 sequences, 25% of them seen only once. Material: naive CD8+ T cells from blood, with Jurkat cell RNA spiked in. These receptors came from a human donor in good health. Some libraries in this study had Jurkat cell RNA spiked in. Both conserved end residues are part of each CDR3. A D gene is named only where the DNA matches it firmly. Rows may omit the clone size; those that give it use once, few, many or a size class.

J | D | size | length | V | DNA | CDR3
TRBJ1-6 | TRBD1 | NA | 15 | TRBV2 | TGTGCCAGCAGTCCCGGGACAGGGCACAATTCACCCCTCCACTTT | CASSPGTGHNSPLHF
TRBJ2-1 | NA | NA | 14 | TRBV4-1 | TGCGCCAGCAGCCAAGAAGACTTATACAATGAGCAGTTCTTC | CASSQEDLYNEQFF
TRBJ2-7 | TRBD2 | NA | 13 | TRBV2 | TGTGCCAGTCTAGCGGGAGGACCCGACGAGCAGTACTTC | CASLAGGPDEQYF
TRBJ1-1 | TRBD1 | many | 11 | TRBV29-1 | TGCAGCGTACGACAGGGCCCTGAAGCTTTCTTT | CSVRQGPEAFF
TRBJ2-7 | TRBD1 | NA | 14 | TRBV10-3 | TGTGCCATCAGCGCCGGGACAGGGGCTTCCGAGCAGTACTTC | CAISAGTGASEQYF
TRBJ2-7 | NA | many | 15 | TRBV6-2/TRBV6-3 | TGTGCCAGCATCGAAGGGGCAGGGCGGACTTACGAGCAGTACTTC | CASIEGAGRTYEQYF
TRBJ2-3 | NA | few | 12 | TRBV7-9 | TGTGCCAGCAGCGATCGGAGGGATACGCAGTATTTT | CASSDRRDTQYF
TRBJ2-5 | TRBD2 | many | 14 | TRBV6-5 | TGTGCCAGCAGCGAGTTCAGCGGGGGGGGGACCCAGTACTTC | CASSEFSGGGTQYF
TRBJ1-4 | NA | few | 19 | TRBV15 | TGTGCCACCAGCAAAACACGGGCGACAGTGCGAACAACTAATGAAAAACTGTTTTTT | CATSKTRATVRTTNEKLFF
TRBJ2-7 | NA | NA | 14 | TRBV6-1 | TGTGCCAGCAGTTCCTACAGGGTCTCCTACGAGCAGTACTTC | CASSSYRVSYEQYF
TRBJ2-1 | TRBD2 | few | 16 | TRBV3-1 | TGTGCCAGCAGCCAAGGTTTAGCGGGAGGGAGTAATGAGCAGTTCTTC | CASSQGLAGGSNEQFF
TRBJ1-3 | TRBD1 | few | 16 | TRBV4-1 | TGCGCCAGCAGCCAAATACAGGGGGCAGATGGAAACACCATATATTTT | CASSQIQGADGNTIYF
TRBJ2-7 | NA | NA | 13 | TRBV6-5 | TGTGCCAGCAGTTTGCTGAAGTACTACGAGCAGTACTTC | CASSLLKYYEQYF
TRBJ2-5 | TRBD2 | NA | 16 | TRBV7-9 | TGTGCCAGCAGGGACACTAGCGGGGGGTACCAAGAGACCCAGTACTTC | CASRDTSGGYQETQYF
TRBJ1-1 | NA | many | 14 | TRBV5-4 | TGTGCCAGCAGCTTGGTTGGGGATACCACTGAAGCTTTCTTT | CASSLVGDTTEAFF
TRBJ2-5 | NA | once | 13 | TRBV4-3 | TGCGCCAGCAGCACCCGAGCAGGAGAGCCCCAGTACTTC | CASSTRAGEPQYF
TRBJ2-3 | NA | few | 11 | TRBV12-3/TRBV12-4 | TGTGCCAGCAGTGCGCTAGATACGCTGTATTTT | CASSALDTLYF
TRBJ1-1 | TRBD1 | many | 13 | TRBV20-1 | TGCAGTGCTAGGTGGGACAGGGGAACTGAAGCTTTCTTT | CSARWDRGTEAFF
TRBJ2-3 | NA | many | 13 | TRBV9 | TGTGCCAGCAGCGGATCGTTTAAGGATACGCAGTATTTT | CASSGSFKDTQYF
TRBJ2-3 | NA | NA | 15 | TRBV9 | TGTGCCAGCAGCGTAGAGGGACAACACACAGATACGCAGTATTTT | CASSVEGQHTDTQYF
TRBJ1-1 | TRBD1 | many | 16 | TRBV13 | TGTGCCAGCAGTGATAGCCTCCGGGACAGGTACACTGAAGCTTTCTTT | CASSDSLRDRYTEAFF
TRBJ2-7 | NA | NA | 16 | TRBV6-2/TRBV6-3 | TGTGCCAGCAGTTACCCATTTGGACCGTCCGACGACGAGCAGTACTTC | CASSYPFGPSDDEQYF
TRBJ2-3 | TRBD1 | many | 18 | TRBV4-3 | TGCGCCAGCAGCCAAGGGTGGACAGGGGGCGATTTGGCAGATACGCAGTATTTT | CASSQGWTGGDLADTQYF
TRBJ2-3 | TRBD2 | many | 13 | TRBV6-2/TRBV6-3 | TGTGCCAGCAGTTTAGCGGGGGAAGTCACGCAGTATTTT | CASSLAGEVTQYF
TRBJ2-2 | NA | many | 13 | TRBV29-1 | TGCAGCGTTGTTCTAGGGGCCACCGGGGAGCTGTTTTTT | CSVVLGATGELFF
TRBJ2-3 | TRBD1 | few | 16 | TRBV9 | TGTGCCAGCAGCGTAAGACAGGGGGGGAGCGGTAATACGCAGTATTTT | CASSVRQGGSGNTQYF
TRBJ1-5 | NA | many | 16 | TRBV4-1 | TGCGCCAGCAGCCAAGAGTCGGGGGGTTGGGGTCAGCCCCAGCATTTT | CASSQESGGWGQPQHF
TRBJ2-3 | NA | NA | 15 | TRBV4-1 | TGCGCCAGCAGCCCCCGGGACTGGGGGACAGATACGCAGTATTTT | CASSPRDWGTDTQYF
TRBJ1-4 | NA | NA | 16 | TRBV9 | TGTGCCAGCAGCGTGTACAGTTCCCCCCGTGATGAAAAACTGTTTTTT | CASSVYSSPRDEKLFF
TRBJ2-3 | NA | many | 15 | TRBV20-1 | TGCAGTGCTACGGATTTCATGCTTAGCACAGATACGCAGTATTTT | CSATDFMLSTDTQYF
TRBJ1-5 | NA | many | 14 | TRBV12-3/TRBV12-4 | TGTGCCAGCAGTTTGGGGAGTTACAATCAGCCCCAGCATTTT | CASSLGSYNQPQHF
TRBJ2-5 | NA | NA | 13 | TRBV18 | TGTGCCAGCTCACCTTGGACAACAGAGACCCAGTACTTC | CASSPWTTETQYF
TRBJ2-1 | NA | NA | 15 | TRBV18 | TGTGCCAGCTCACACCCGCGGGGCTCCTACAATGAGCAGTTCTTC | CASSHPRGSYNEQFF
TRBJ1-3 | NA | many | 15 | TRBV7-9 | TGTGCCAGCAGACCTCCTGTGGGGGCTGGAAACACCATATATTTT | CASRPPVGAGNTIYF
TRBJ2-7 | NA | many | 14 | TRBV14 | TGTGCCAGCAGCCAAGGATACGGGGTCCACGAGCAGTACTTC | CASSQGYGVHEQYF
TRBJ2-1 | NA | many | 17 | TRBV12-3/TRBV12-4 | TGTGCCAGCAGTCTTATTGTGGGCGCCAGCTCCTACAATGAGCAGTTCTTC | CASSLIVGASSYNEQFF
TRBJ1-5 | NA | many | 15 | TRBV2 | TGTGCCAGCAGTCCGGAGGGGATAGGCAATCAGCCCCAGCATTTT | CASSPEGIGNQPQHF
TRBJ2-7 | NA | few | 15 | TRBV4-3 | TGCGCCAGCAGCGAGCTAGGGTCGCCGGCCTACGAGCAGTACTTC | CASSELGSPAYEQYF
TRBJ2-5 | TRBD2 | NA | 20 | TRBV6-5 | TGTGCCAGCAGTTACACACCCCCCTGGACTAGCGGAGAGACACAAGAGACCCAGTACTTC | CASSYTPPWTSGETQETQYF
TRBJ2-3 | NA | many | 16 | TRBV27 | TGTGCCAGCAGTGCCTGGGGGGGCGATAGCACAGATACGCAGTATTTT | CASSAWGGDSTDTQYF
TRBJ1-1 | NA | NA | 12 | TRBV19 | TGTGCCAGTTGGGGGGGAGTCACTGAAGCTTTCTTT | CASWGGVTEAFF
TRBJ2-1 | NA | NA | 11 | TRBV24-1 | TGTGCCACGGGTACCGGAAATGAGCAGTTCTTC | CATGTGNEQFF
TRBJ2-3 | NA | NA | 14 | TRBV9 | TGTGCCAGCAGCGTAGTAGGACGGACAGATACGCAGTATTTT | CASSVVGRTDTQYF
TRBJ2-7 | TRBD2 | many | 13 | TRBV20-1 | TGCAGTGCTAAAGCGGGACGGTACTACGAGCAGTACTTC | CSAKAGRYYEQYF